The 8 T cell receptor beta chains below all came from one sample that was sequenced in a study of OX40 agonist ivuxolimab in advanced cancers. Data came from immunoSEQ multiplex PCR; TCRdb stores just in-frame clones and leaves some out. The sample has 80,000 to 95,000 clones; about 83% are singletons. The sequencing here drew on CD4+ or CD8+ T cells sorted from blood, taken in a trial of the OX40 agonist ivuxolimab. These receptors originate from an adult with an advanced solid tumor such as melanoma, head and neck, liver or kidney cancer.

The rearrangement joins TRBV6-5 to TRBJ2-6, with D possibly being TRBD1 (5 bases). CDR1 and CDR2 (germline): MNHEY, SVGAGI. The V gene lost 2 bases and the J gene lost 0 bases, with 8 bases spanning the gap. This CDR3 comprises 16 residues. CDR3 DNA: TGTGCCAGCAGTTACGGGGCAGCCTCTGGGGCCAACGTCCTGACTTTC. It specifies CASSYGAASGANVLTF.

For this clone: The junction does not match germline at one end; this may be a read error. This sequence joins TRBV7-2 and TRBJ2-5; D is perhaps TRBD1 (5 bases). Per the germline V gene, CDR1 is SGHTA and CDR2 is FQGNSA. The CDR3 spans 11 residues. The CDR3 nucleotides read TGTGCCAGCGGCTTTAGGGGAACCCAGTACTTC. It specifies CASGFRGTQYF.

This clone is a singleton in its sample. This sample includes further DNA sequences coding for the same CDR3. The chain combines TRBV5-1 with TRBJ2-5; D not certain. In germline, CDR1 is SGHRS, CDR2 YFSETQ. Trimming shortened V by 1 base and J by 3 bases, and 1 base separated the two germline ends. The CDR3 has 11 amino acids. Here the CDR3 reads CASSLKETQYF. CDR3 DNA: TGCGCCAGCAGCTTGAAAGAGACCCAGTACTTC. The variable domain in full, with the rest retrieved from reference TRBV5-1 and TRBJ2-5, is KAGVTQTPRYLIKTRGQQVTLSCSPISGHRSVSWYQQTPGQGLQFLFEYFSETQRNKGNFPGRFSGRQFSNSRSEMNVSTLELGDSALYLCASSLKETQYFGPGTRLLVL.

The chain recombines TRBV9 with TRBJ2-5, with a tentative D call TRBD2 (6 bases). Deletions cut 2 bases from V and 5 bases from J, with 16 bases between. This CDR3 is 15 amino acids long. CDR1 is SGDLS and CDR2 is YYNGEE in the germline V gene. The CDR3 sequence: CASSVRSLGGETQYF. The CDR3 DNA sequence: TGTGCCAGCAGCGTTCGCAGCCTCGGAGGGGAGACCCAGTACTTC.

The chain joins TRBV11-2 to TRBJ2-3; no reliable D call. From germline, CDR1 is SGHAT and CDR2 FQNNGV. Trimming took 5 bases from V and 5 from J, leaving 8 bases between them. CDR3 length: 12 amino acids. CDR3 nucleotides: TGTGCCAGCAGCCTTGGGCGAGATACGCAGTATTTT. It encodes CASSLGRDTQYF.

The chain couples TRBV7-2 to TRBJ2-1; D is unclear. Deletions cut 5 bases from V and 9 bases from J, with 17 bases between. CDR3 size: 14 residues. Per the germline V gene, CDR1 is SGHTA and CDR2 is FQGNSA. CDR3 nucleotide sequence: TGTGCCAGCAGCGCCCTTACGGGTTCCGCTGAGCAGTTCTTC. Encoded protein: CASSALTGSAEQFF.

The chain employs TRBV6-4 and TRBJ2-3, with TRBD2 matching over 9 bases. Trimming cost V 3 bases and J 4 bases; bases outside gene matches: 2. Germline V gives CDR1 MRHNA, CDR2 SNTAGT. CDR3 size: 14 residues. The CDR3 sequence: CASSEGLAPDTQYF. The CDR3, as DNA: TGTGCCAGCAGTGAGGGACTAGCCCCAGATACGCAGTATTTT.

The chain uses TRBV9 and TRBJ2-7, with a tentative D call TRBD2 (6 bases). V shed 4 bases and J shed 4 bases, with 15 bases lying between them. CDR1 is SGDLS, CDR2 YYNGEE, per germline. The CDR3 is made up of 14 amino acids. CDR3 bases: TGTGCCAGCAGCCCCCGGGGAGGCGGGTACGAGCAGTACTTC. This encodes CASSPRGGGYEQYF. The entire variable domain, with the rest obtained from reference TRBV9 and TRBJ2-7, is as follows: DSGVTQTPKHLITATGQRVTLRCSPRSGDLSVYWYQQSLDQGLQFLIQYYNGEERAKGNILERFSAQQFPDLHSELNLSSLELGDSALYFCASSPRGGGYEQYFGPGTRLTVT.